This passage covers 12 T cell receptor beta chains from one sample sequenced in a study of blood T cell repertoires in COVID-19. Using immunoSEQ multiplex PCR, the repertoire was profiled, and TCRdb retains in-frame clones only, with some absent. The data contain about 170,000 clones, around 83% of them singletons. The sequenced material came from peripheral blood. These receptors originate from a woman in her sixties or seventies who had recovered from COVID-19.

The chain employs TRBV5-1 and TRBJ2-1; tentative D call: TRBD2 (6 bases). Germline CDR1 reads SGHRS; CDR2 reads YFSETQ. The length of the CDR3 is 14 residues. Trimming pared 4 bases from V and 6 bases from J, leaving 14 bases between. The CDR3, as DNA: TGCGCCAGCAGCAGGCAGACTAGTTCCAATGAGCAGTTCTTC. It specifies CASSRQTSSNEQFF.

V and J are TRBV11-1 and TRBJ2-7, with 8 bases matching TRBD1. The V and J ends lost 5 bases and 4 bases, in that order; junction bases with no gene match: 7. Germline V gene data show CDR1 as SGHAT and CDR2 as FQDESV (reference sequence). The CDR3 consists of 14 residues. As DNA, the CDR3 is TGTGCCAGCAGCGCCCGGGACAGGACTTACGAGCAGTACTTC. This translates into CASSARDRTYEQYF.

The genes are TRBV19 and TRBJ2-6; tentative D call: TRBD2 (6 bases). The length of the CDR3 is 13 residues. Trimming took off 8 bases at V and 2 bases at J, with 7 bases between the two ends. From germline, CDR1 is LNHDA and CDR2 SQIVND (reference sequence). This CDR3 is CASAGPGANVLTF. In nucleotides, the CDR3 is TGTGCCAGTGCGGGGCCTGGGGCCAACGTCCTGACTTTC.

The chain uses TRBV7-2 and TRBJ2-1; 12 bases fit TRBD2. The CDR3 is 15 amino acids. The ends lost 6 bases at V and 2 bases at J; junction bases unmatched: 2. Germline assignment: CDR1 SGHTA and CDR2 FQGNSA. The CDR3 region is CASRLAGGTYNEQFF. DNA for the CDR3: TGTGCCAGCAGACTAGCGGGAGGCACCTACAATGAGCAGTTCTTC. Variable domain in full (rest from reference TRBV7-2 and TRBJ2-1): GAGVSQSPSNKVTEKGKDVELRCDPISGHTALYWYRQSLGQGLEFLIYFQGNSAPDKSGLPSDRFSAERTGGSVSTLTIQRTQQEDSAVYLCASRLAGGTYNEQFFGPGTRLTVL.

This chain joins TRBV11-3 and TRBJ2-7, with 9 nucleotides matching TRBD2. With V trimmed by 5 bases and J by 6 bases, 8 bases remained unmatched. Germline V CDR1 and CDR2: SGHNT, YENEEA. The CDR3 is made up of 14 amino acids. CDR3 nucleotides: TGTGCCAGCAGCCCGGGGGGGACTAGCAGCGAGCAGTACTTC. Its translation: CASSPGGTSSEQYF.

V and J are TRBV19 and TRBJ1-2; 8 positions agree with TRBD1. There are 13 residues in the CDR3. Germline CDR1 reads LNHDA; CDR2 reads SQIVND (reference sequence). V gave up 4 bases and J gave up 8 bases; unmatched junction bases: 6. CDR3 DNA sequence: TGTGCCAGTAGTACCACAGGGGGTGGCGGCTACACCTTC. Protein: CASSTTGGGGYTF. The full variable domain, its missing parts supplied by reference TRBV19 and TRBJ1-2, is DGGITQSPKYLFRKEGQNVTLSCEQNLNHDAMYWYRQDPGQGLRLIYYSQIVNDFQKGDIAEGYSVSREKKESFPLTVTSAQKNPTAFYLCASSTTGGGGYTFGSGTRLTVV.

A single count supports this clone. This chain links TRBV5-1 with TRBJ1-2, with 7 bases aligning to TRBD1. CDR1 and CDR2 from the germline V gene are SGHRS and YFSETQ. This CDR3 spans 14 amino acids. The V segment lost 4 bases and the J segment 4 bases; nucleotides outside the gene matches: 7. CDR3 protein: CASSPGTAGYGYTF. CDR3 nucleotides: TGCGCCAGCAGCCCCGGGACAGCGGGCTATGGCTACACCTTC.

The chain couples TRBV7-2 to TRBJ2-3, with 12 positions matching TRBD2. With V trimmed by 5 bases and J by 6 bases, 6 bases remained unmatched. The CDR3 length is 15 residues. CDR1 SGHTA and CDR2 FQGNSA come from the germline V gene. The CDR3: CASSPTSGRFDTQYF. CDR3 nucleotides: TGTGCCAGCAGCCCAACTAGCGGGAGGTTTGATACGCAGTATTTT.

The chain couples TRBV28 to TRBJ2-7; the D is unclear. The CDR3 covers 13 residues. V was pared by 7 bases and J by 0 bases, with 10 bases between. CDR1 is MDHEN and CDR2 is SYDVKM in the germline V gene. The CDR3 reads CASTHRVSYEQYF. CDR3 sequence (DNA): TGTGCCAGCACCCACCGGGTCTCCTACGAGCAGTACTTC.

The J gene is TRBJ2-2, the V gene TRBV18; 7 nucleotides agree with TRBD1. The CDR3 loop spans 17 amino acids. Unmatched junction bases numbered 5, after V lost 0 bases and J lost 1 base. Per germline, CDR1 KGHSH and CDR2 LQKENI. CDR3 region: CASSPPGTAENTGELFF. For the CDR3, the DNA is TGTGCCAGCTCACCACCCGGGACAGCCGAGAACACCGGGGAGCTGTTTTTT. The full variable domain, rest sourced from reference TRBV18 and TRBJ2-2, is NAGVMQNPRHLVRRRGQEARLRCSPMKGHSHVYWYRQLPEEGLKFMVYLQKENIIDESGMPKERFSAEFPKEGPSILRIQQVVRGDSAAYFCASSPPGTAENTGELFFGEGSRLTVL.

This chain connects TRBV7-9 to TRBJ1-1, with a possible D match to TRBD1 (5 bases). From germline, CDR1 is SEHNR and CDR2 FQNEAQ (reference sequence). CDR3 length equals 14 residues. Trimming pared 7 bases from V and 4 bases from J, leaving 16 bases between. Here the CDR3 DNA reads TGTGCCAGCACCCCGGACACCCCGGGCACTGAAGCTTTCTTT. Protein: CASTPDTPGTEAFF.

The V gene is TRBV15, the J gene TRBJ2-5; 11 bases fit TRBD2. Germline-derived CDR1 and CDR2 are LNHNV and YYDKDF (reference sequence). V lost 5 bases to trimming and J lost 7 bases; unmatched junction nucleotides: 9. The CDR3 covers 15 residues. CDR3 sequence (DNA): TGTGCCACCAGCGAGGCTAGCGGGGGGCCAGGGACCCAGTACTTC. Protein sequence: CATSEASGGPGTQYF.